The 22 T cell receptor beta chains presented below share a single source sample, sequenced in a study of cytomegalovirus exposure and HLA in healthy donors. PCR primers comprised 60 Vbeta and 13 Jbeta primers. The table came from immunoSEQ multiplex PCR; TCRdb's copy has only in-frame clones and leaves some out. The data contain over 120,000 clones, roughly 71% of them singletons. The sample taken for sequencing was PBMCs. The receptor source for this set is a man aged 25 to 45 in good health and CMV-seronegative.

The chain uses TRBV5-6 and TRBJ1-2, with D unclear. The ends were cut back, 0 bases at V and 7 bases at J, with 16 bases in the middle. Looked up from germline, CDR1 is SGHDT and CDR2 is YYEEEE. The CDR3 runs to 15 residues. CDR3 loop: CASSLARSTIGGYTF. The CDR3 DNA sequence: TGTGCCAGCAGCTTGGCAAGGAGCACAATAGGTGGCTACACCTTC.

This clone appeared a few times. This chain uses TRBV4-1 with TRBJ2-7; D perhaps matches TRBD2 (6 bases). CDR1 MGHRA and CDR2 YSYEKL come from the germline V gene. This CDR3 is built from 13 residues. Trimming left V 3 bases short and J 6 bases short, with 12 bases between. As DNA, the CDR3 is TGCGCCAGCAGCCACTCGGGAGTCGGCGAGCAGTACTTC. Amino acid sequence: CASSHSGVGEQYF.

The rearrangement links TRBV4-1 to TRBJ2-7, with TRBD1 matching 7 bases. The CDR3 is 16 residues long. Trimming removed 0 bases from V and 3 bases from J; junction bases left unmatched: 8. CDR1 and CDR2 from the germline V gene are MGHRA and YSYEKL. The DNA for the CDR3 is TGCGCCAGCAGCCAAGATGGTGAACAGGGGTACTACGAGCAGTACTTC. This codes for CASSQDGEQGYYEQYF.

J is TRBJ2-2 and V is TRBV19; TRBD1 matches 9 bases. Germline-derived CDR1 and CDR2 are LNHDA and SQIVND (reference sequence). The J segment lost 3 bases and the V segment lost 7 bases, leaving 6 bases of the junction unmatched. This CDR3 region has 15 residues. The CDR3 DNA is TGTGCCAGTATAGACAGGGGGTGGTACACCGGGGAGCTGTTTTTT. Encoded protein: CASIDRGWYTGELFF.

The chain combines TRBV13 with TRBJ2-7; 8 bases map to TRBD2. V trimming: 3 bases; J trimming: 4 bases; junction bases outside the gene matches: 5. The CDR3 runs to 14 residues. CDR1 is PRHDT and CDR2 is FYEKMQ in the germline V gene (reference sequence). The CDR3: CASSFSGRTYEQYF. Written as DNA, the CDR3 is TGTGCCAGCAGCTTCAGCGGGAGAACGTACGAGCAGTACTTC. The variable domain in full, completed from reference TRBV13 and TRBJ2-7, reads AAGVIQSPRHLIKEKRETATLKCYPIPRHDTVYWYQQGPGQDPQFLISFYEKMQSDKGSIPDRFSAQQFSDYHSELNMSSLELGDSALYFCASSFSGRTYEQYFGPGTRLTVT.

Concerning this clone: A junction boundary mismatches the germline segment, possibly from a read error. This chain joins TRBV7-7 and TRBJ2-1, with TRBD2 matching 9 bases. In germline, CDR1 is SSHAT, CDR2 FNYEAQ (reference sequence). The CDR3 consists of 15 residues. CDR3 bases: TGTGCTAGCAGCCCTCGGGCGGGGGGGCCCAATGAGCAGTTCTTC. This sequence encodes CASSPRAGGPNEQFF.

This chain links TRBV28 with TRBJ2-4; 8 positions match TRBD2. The germline V gene encodes CDR1 MDHEN and CDR2 SYDVKM. Trimming removed 6 bases from V and 0 bases from J; junction bases left unmatched: 7. CDR3 length: 16 residues. Written as DNA, the CDR3 is TGTGCCAGCAGCGGGGGGGAATTCTTAGCCAAAAACATTCAGTACTTC. This sequence encodes CASSGGEFLAKNIQYF. Filled out from reference TRBV28 and TRBJ2-4, the complete variable domain reads DVKVTQSSRYLVKRTGEKVFLECVQDMDHENMFWYRQDPGLGLRLIYFSYDVKMKEKGDIPEGYSVSREKKERFSLILESASTNQTSMYLCASSGGEFLAKNIQYFGAGTRLSVL.

The chain has TRBV29-1 and TRBJ1-1, with D possibly TRBD1 on 5 matching bases. Germline V gene lookup returns CDR1 SQVTM and CDR2 ANQGSEA. The CDR3 has 12 residues. Trimming removed 3 bases at V and 4 bases at J, with 9 bases between. This CDR3 is CSVDRGITEAFF. The CDR3 DNA reads as TGCAGCGTTGATAGGGGTATCACTGAAGCTTTCTTT.

This clone was seen more than once but under ten times. This rearrangement joins TRBV5-1 to TRBJ2-2; TRBD1 matches at 11 bases. From germline, CDR1 is SGHRS and CDR2 YFSETQ. V gave up 4 bases and J gave up 7 bases; unmatched junction bases: 3. This CDR3 region has 14 residues. The CDR3 nucleotides are TGCGCCAGCAGCCCCGGGACAGGGGGCGGGGAGCTGTTTTTT. Protein: CASSPGTGGGELFF.

The rearrangement links TRBV19 to TRBJ2-3; D call uncertain. The CDR3 has 14 residues. The V and J ends lost 0 bases and 9 bases respectively, with 13 bases between them. CDR1 is LNHDA, CDR2 SQIVND, per germline (reference sequence). CDR3 loop: CASSIDPTIGTQYF. CDR3 nucleotides: TGTGCCAGTAGTATAGATCCCACTATTGGGACGCAGTATTTT.

V is TRBV29-1 and J is TRBJ1-4; 8 nucleotides align to TRBD1. This CDR3 contains 12 residues. CDR1 and CDR2 from the germline V gene are SQVTM and ANQGSEA. The CDR3 sequence is CSATGVDEKLFF. The DNA for the CDR3 is TGCAGTGCGACAGGGGTGGATGAAAAACTGTTTTTT.

V usage is TRBV19 and J usage is TRBJ1-5; D might be TRBD1 (5 bases). Germline loops: CDR1 LNHDA, CDR2 SQIVND (reference sequence). CDR3 length equals 15 residues. V was trimmed by 6 bases and J by 0 bases, leaving 12 bases between them. The CDR3 sequence is CASRGAGPSNQPQHF. The DNA of the CDR3 is TGTGCCAGTAGAGGGGCAGGGCCTAGCAATCAGCCCCAGCATTTT.

V gene TRBV5-5 combines with J gene TRBJ2-7; 8 bases are a match to TRBD2. Germline loops: CDR1 SGHKS, CDR2 YYEKEE (reference sequence). The CDR3 has 17 residues. V shed 0 bases, J shed 0 bases, and the junction held 8 bases outside the gene matches. The CDR3 protein is CASSLAGIAGYSYEQYF. DNA for the CDR3: TGTGCCAGCAGCTTGGCCGGTATAGCGGGGTACTCCTACGAGCAGTACTTC. The entire variable domain, with the rest obtained from reference TRBV5-5 and TRBJ2-7, is as follows: DAGVTQSPTHLIKTRGQQVTLRCSPISGHKSVSWYQQVLGQGPQFIFQYYEKEERGRGNFPDRFSARQFPNYSSELNVNALLLGDSALYLCASSLAGIAGYSYEQYFGPGTRLTVT.

Of note for this clone: The same CDR3 can be traced to other DNA sequences in this sample. This chain joins TRBV5-1 and TRBJ1-1, with unresolved D. There are 13 residues in the CDR3. Trimming cost V 0 bases and J 1 base, with 4 bases left between them. Germline V gives CDR1 SGHRS, CDR2 YFSETQ. CDR3 residues: CASSLGENTEAFF. CDR3 DNA sequence: TGCGCCAGCAGCTTGGGAGAGAACACTGAAGCTTTCTTT.

The chain carries TRBV20-1 and TRBJ2-7; TRBD1 might be the D (7 bases). V was trimmed by 6 bases and J by 2 bases, leaving 8 bases between them. The CDR3 contains 11 residues. The germline V gene has CDR1 DFQATT and CDR2 SNEGSKA (reference sequence). CDR3 protein: CSARGAYEQYF. The CDR3 DNA reads as TGCAGTGCCAGGGGGGCCTACGAGCAGTACTTC.

The chain uses TRBV18 and TRBJ2-3, with D perhaps TRBD2 (6 bases). Germline V gene lookup returns CDR1 KGHSH and CDR2 LQKENI. This CDR3 is built from 15 residues. V was clipped by 0 bases and J by 5 bases, with 12 bases between them. The CDR3 DNA reads as TGTGCCAGCTCACCACCGTTGCGGGGAGAAGATACGCAGTATTTT. As protein: CASSPPLRGEDTQYF.

This clone appeared a few times. This sequence joins TRBV11-3 and TRBJ2-7; 9 bases fit TRBD1. The CDR3 has 13 amino acids. CDR1 and CDR2 (germline): SGHNT, YENEEA. With 5 bases clipped from V and 7 bases from J, the junction kept 6 bases outside the gene matches. This chain's CDR3 is CASSAGTGREQYF. The CDR3 region has the DNA TGTGCCAGCAGCGCCGGGACAGGGAGGGAGCAGTACTTC.

This clone was seen a few times. V gene TRBV5-5 combines with J gene TRBJ2-7; 9 bases match TRBD1. CDR3 length equals 17 residues. J lost 0 bases, V lost 5 bases, and 12 bases had no gene match. Germline V lookup: CDR1 SGHKS, CDR2 YYEKEE (reference sequence). CDR3 sequence (DNA): TGTGCCAGCAGTCTTGGGATAGGGACAGGGAGCTCCTACGAGCAGTACTTC. It encodes CASSLGIGTGSSYEQYF.

This clone was found a few times. This rearrangement joins TRBV5-4 to TRBJ2-5; no clear D gene. The germline V gene has CDR1 SGHNT and CDR2 YYREEE (reference sequence). The CDR3 loop spans 14 amino acids. Between the trimmed V and J ends, which lost 2 bases and 1 base, there was a span of 9 bases. The CDR3 here is CASSFPPSQETQYF. DNA for the CDR3: TGTGCCAGCAGCTTCCCTCCCAGCCAAGAGACCCAGTACTTC. Full variable domain (rest looked up from reference TRBV5-4 and TRBJ2-5): ETGVTQSPTHLIKTRGQQVTLRCSSQSGHNTVSWYQQALGQGPQFIFQYYREEENGRGNFPPRFSGLQFPNYSSELNVNALELDDSALYLCASSFPPSQETQYFGPGTRLLVL.

This sequence joins TRBV2 and TRBJ1-4; 7 bases are a match to TRBD1. From germline, CDR1 is SNHLY and CDR2 FYNNEI. The CDR3 totals 14 residues. The ends lost 4 bases at V and 7 bases at J; junction bases unmatched: 6. The CDR3 loop is CASSAGDSPEKLFF. The DNA of the CDR3 is TGTGCCAGCAGTGCCGGGGACAGCCCTGAAAAACTGTTTTTT. Filled out from reference TRBV2 and TRBJ1-4, the complete variable domain reads EPEVTQTPSHQVTQMGQEVILRCVPISNHLYFYWYRQILGQKVEFLVSFYNNEISEKSEIFDDQFSVERPDGSNFTLKIRSTKLEDSAMYFCASSAGDSPEKLFFGSGTQLSVL.

The chain recombines TRBV7-6 with TRBJ1-5; maybe TRBD1 (5 bases). V gave up 5 bases and J gave up 4 bases, with 12 bases separating them. This CDR3 is 14 amino acids long. Germline CDR1 SGHVS, CDR2 FNYEAQ. CDR3 nucleotide sequence: TGTGCCAGCAGCAATCCGGGGGGGAATCAGCCCCAGCATTTT. It yields the protein CASSNPGGNQPQHF.

The CDR3 DNA sequence: TGTGCCAGTAGTACGGACAGGGGGAACACTGAAGCTTTCTTT. Its protein is CASSTDRGNTEAFF. The chain links TRBV19 to TRBJ1-1, with TRBD1 matching 9 bases. The CDR3 contains 14 residues. V was clipped by 4 bases and J by 1 base; unmatched bases: 1. The germline CDR1 and CDR2 sequences are LNHDA and SQIVND (reference sequence).